This record covers a single T cell receptor (beta chain). The CDR3 length is 14 residues. V lost 6 bases, J lost 7 bases, and 8 bases stayed unmatched. Germline V gives CDR1 WSHSY, CDR2 SAAADI. TCR beta CDR3 region amplification was performed from RNA transcripts. The TCR CDR3 was amplified in a first-round RT-PCR using the HTBI primer set. TCRdb called the multiplex PCR reads again in MiXCR, with one record for every CDR3 protein. Among around 56,000 distinct CDR3 sequences listed, approximately 53% were seen once. Each person with ophthalmopathy scored at least 3 on the Clinical Activity Score, reached NOSPECS grade 4 or higher, and had been ill under 3 months. The data originate from a study of T cells in Graves' hyperthyroidism and ophthalmopathy.

The rearrangement uses TRBV10-2 and TRBJ2-1; TRBD2 matches 8 bases. The receptor was derived from a woman aged 60 to 75 with Graves' ophthalmopathy. The sample consisted of blood. The CDR3 loop reads CASSQPRLANEQFF. The CDR3 coding sequence is TGCGCCAGCAGCCAACCCCGACTAGCGAATGAGCAGTTCTTC.